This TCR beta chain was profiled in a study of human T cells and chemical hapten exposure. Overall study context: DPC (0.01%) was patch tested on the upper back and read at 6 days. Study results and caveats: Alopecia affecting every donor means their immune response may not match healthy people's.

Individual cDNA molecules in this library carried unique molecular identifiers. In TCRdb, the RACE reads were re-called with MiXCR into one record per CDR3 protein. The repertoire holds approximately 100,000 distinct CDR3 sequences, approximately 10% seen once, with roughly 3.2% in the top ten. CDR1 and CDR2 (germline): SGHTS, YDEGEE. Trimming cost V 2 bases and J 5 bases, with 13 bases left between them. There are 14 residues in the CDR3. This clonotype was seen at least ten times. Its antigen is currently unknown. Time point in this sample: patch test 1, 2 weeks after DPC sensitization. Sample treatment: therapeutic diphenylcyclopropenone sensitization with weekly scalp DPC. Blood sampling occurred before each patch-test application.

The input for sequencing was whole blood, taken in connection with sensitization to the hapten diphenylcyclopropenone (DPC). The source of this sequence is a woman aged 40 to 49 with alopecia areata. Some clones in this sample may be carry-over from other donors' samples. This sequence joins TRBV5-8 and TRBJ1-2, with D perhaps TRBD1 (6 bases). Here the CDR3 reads CASSLSGATYGYTF. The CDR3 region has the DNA TGTGCCAGCAGCTTATCAGGGGCGACGTATGGCTACACCTTC. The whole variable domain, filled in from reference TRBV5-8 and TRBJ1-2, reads EAGVTQSPTHLIKTRGQQATLRCSPISGHTSVYWYQQALGLGLQFLLWYDEGEERNRGNFPPRFSGRQFPNYSSELNVNALELEDSALYLCASSLSGATYGYTFGSGTRLTVV.